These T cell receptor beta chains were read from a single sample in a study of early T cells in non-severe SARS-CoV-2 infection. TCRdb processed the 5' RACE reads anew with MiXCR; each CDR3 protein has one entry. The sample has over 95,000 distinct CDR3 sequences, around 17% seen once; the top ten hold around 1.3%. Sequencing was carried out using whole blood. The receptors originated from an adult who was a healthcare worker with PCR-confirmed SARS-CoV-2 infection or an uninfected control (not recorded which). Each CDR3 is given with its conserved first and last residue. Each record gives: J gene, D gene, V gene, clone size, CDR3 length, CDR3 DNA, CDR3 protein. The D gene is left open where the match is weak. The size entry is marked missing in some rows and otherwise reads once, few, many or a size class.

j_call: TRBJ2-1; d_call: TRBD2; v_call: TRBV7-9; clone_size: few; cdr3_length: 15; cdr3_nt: TGTGCCAGCAGCCCACTAGCGGACCTAAACAATGAGCAGTTCTTC; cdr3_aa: CASSPLADLNNEQFF
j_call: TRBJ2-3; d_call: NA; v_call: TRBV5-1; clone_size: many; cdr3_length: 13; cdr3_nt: TGCGCCAGCACCCTGGGAGAACAAGATACGCAGTATTTT; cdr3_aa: CASTLGEQDTQYF
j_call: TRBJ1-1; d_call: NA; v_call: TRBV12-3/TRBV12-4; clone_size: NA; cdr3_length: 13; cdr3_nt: TGTGCCAGCAGTTTATTATTGGTCACTGAAGCTTTCTTT; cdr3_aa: CASSLLLVTEAFF
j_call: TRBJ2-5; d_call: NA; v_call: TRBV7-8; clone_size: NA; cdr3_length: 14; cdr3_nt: TGTGCCAGCAGCCTCGGGACTGCGCAAGAGACCCAGTACTTC; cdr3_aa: CASSLGTAQETQYF
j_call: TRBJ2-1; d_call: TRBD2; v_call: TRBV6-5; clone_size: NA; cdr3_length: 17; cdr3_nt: TGTGCCAGCACTGCTAGCGGGGGTCTACCCTCCTACAATGAGCAGTTCTTC; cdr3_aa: CASTASGGLPSYNEQFF
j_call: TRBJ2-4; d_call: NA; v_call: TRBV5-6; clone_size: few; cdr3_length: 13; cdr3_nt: TGTGCCAGCAGCTTTACGGGGGCGGACATTCAGTACTTC; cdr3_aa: CASSFTGADIQYF
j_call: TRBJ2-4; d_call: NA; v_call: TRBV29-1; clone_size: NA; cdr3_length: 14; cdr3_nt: TGCAGCGTTGTGGGTACCGCCGTAAACGGCATTCAGTACTTC; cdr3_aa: CSVVGTAVNGIQYF
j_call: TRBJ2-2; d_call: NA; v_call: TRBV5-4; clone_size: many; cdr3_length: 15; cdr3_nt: TGTGCCAGCAGCTTGCCAGGGTTGGTAACCGGGGAGCTGTTTTTT; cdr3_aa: CASSLPGLVTGELFF
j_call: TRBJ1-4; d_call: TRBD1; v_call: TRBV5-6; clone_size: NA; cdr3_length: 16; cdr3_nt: TGTGCCAGCAGCGACAGGGGGATTGCAACTAATGAAAAACTGTTTTTT; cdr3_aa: CASSDRGIATNEKLFF
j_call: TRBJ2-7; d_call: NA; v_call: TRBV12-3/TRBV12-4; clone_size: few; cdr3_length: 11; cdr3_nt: TGTGCCAGCAGTTTAGGGCACGAGCAGTACTTC; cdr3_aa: CASSLGHEQYF
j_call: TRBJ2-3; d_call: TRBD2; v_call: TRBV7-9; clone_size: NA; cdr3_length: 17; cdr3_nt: TGTGCCAGCAGCTTAAGCCCGAGACTAGCGGGGTTCGATACGCAGTATTTT; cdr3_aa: CASSLSPRLAGFDTQYF
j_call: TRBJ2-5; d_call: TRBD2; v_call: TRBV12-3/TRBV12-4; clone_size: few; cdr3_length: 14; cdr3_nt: TGTGCCAGCAGCCCCTCGGGACTAGAGGAGACCCAGTACTTC; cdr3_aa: CASSPSGLEETQYF
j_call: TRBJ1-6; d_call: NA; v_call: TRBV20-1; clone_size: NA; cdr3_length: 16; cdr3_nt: TGCAGTGCTAGAGATTGGTTGGCAGGGGAGTTTTCACCCCTCCACTTT; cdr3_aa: CSARDWLAGEFSPLHF
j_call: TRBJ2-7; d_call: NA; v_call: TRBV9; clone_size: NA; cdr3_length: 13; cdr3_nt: TGTGCCAGCAGCGCTCCTAGCTCCTACGAGCAGTACTTC; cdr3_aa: CASSAPSSYEQYF
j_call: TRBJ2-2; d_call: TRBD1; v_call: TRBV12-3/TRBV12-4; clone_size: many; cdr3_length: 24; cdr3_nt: TGTGCCAGCAGTTTATCCCTCCCATGGATTCTGGGACAGGGGGGTTTAATTGAGATCGGGGAGCTGTTTTTT; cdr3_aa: CASSLSLPWILGQGGLIEIGELFF
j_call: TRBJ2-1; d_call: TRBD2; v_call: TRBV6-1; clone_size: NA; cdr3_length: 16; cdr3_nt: TGTGCCAGCAGTGCCAGCGGGGCGCCCTCCTACAATGAGCAGTTCTTC; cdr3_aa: CASSASGAPSYNEQFF
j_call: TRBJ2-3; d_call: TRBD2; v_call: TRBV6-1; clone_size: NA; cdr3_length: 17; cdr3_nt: TGTGCCAGCAGTCGTACGGTACTAGCGGGGGGACAAGATACGCAGTATTTT; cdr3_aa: CASSRTVLAGGQDTQYF
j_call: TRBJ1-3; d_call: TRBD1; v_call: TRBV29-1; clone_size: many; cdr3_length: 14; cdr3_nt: TGCAGCGTTGGTGTGACAGGGAGTGGAAACACCATATATTTT; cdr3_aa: CSVGVTGSGNTIYF
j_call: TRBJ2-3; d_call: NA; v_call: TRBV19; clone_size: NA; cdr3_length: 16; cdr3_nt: TGTGCCAGTAGTCCCGGGAGTAGCGGACTCACAGATACGCAGTATTTT; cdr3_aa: CASSPGSSGLTDTQYF
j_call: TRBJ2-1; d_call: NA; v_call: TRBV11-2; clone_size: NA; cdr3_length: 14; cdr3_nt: TGTGCCAGCAGCTTAGTATCGGGTAGTAATGAGCAGTTCTTC; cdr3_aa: CASSLVSGSNEQFF
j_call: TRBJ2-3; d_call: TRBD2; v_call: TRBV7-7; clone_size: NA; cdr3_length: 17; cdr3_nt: TGTGCCAGCAGCTCCCCCCTAACTAGCGGGAGCGCAGATACGCAGTATTTT; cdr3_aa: CASSSPLTSGSADTQYF
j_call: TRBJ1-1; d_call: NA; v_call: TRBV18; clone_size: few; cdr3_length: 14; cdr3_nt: TGTGCCAGCTCACCACCGCAGGGGTACACTGAAGCTTTCTTT; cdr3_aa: CASSPPQGYTEAFF
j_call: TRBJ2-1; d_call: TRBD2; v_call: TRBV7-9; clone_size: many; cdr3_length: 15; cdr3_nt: TGTGCCAGCAGCCCGGGACTAGCGGGATATAATGAGCAGTTCTTC; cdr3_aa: CASSPGLAGYNEQFF
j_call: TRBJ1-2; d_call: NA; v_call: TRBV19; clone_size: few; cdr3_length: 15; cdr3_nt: TGTGCCAGTACTACTCCTCTCGGGGGCGTCTATGGCTACACCTTC; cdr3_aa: CASTTPLGGVYGYTF
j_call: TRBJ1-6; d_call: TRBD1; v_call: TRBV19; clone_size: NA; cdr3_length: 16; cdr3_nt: TGTGCCAGTAGCACAACAGGGGGCAACTATAATTCACCCCTCCACTTT; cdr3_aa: CASSTTGGNYNSPLHF
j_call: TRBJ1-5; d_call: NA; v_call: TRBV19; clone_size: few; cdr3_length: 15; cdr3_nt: TGTGCCAGTAGTCCCCCGGGGGGGACCCATCAGCCCCAGCATTTT; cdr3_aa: CASSPPGGTHQPQHF
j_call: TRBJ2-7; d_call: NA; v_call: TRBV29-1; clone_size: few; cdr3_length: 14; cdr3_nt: TGCAGCGTTGTGGTCCTAGCGAGCAACTACGAGCAGTACTTC; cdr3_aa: CSVVVLASNYEQYF
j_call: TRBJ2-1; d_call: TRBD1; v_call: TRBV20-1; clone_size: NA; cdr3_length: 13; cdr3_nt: TGCAGTGCCCTGGACAGGGGGAGGAATGAGCAGTTCTTC; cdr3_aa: CSALDRGRNEQFF
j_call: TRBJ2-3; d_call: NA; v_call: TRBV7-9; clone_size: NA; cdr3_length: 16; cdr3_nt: TGTGCCAGCAGACGGACAGCAACCTCTAGCACAGATACGCAGTATTTT; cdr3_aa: CASRRTATSSTDTQYF
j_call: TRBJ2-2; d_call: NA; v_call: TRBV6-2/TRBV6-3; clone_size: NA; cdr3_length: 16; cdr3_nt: TGTGCCAGCAGTTACTCAGCAGGGTTCGCCACCGGGGAGCTGTTTTTT; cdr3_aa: CASSYSAGFATGELFF
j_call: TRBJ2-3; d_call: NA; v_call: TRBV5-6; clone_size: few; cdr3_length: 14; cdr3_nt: TGTGCCAGCAGCTTGGTGGGGGTCACAGATACGCAGTATTTT; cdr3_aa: CASSLVGVTDTQYF
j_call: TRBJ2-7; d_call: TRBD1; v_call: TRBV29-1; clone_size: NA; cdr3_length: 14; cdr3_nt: TGCAGCGTTGTTCCGACAGGGATTGTCTACGAGCAGTACTTC; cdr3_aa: CSVVPTGIVYEQYF
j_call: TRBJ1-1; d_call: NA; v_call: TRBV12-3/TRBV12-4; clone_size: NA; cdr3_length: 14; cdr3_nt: TGTGCCAGCAAACACGCGGGGGTGAACACTGAAGCTTTCTTT; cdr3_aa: CASKHAGVNTEAFF
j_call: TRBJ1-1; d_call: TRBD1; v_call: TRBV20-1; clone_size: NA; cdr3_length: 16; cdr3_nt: TGCAGTGCTGACAAACAGGGGGGCGTTATGAACACTGAAGCTTTCTTT; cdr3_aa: CSADKQGGVMNTEAFF
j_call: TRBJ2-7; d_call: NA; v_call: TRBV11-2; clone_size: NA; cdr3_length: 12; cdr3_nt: TGTGCCAGCAGCTTCTCCACTAGCGAGCAGTACTTC; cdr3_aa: CASSFSTSEQYF
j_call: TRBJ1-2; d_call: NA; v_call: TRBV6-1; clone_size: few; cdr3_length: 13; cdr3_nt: TGTGCCAGCAGTGAAGTTTGGGGGGGCGGCTACACCTTC; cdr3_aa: CASSEVWGGGYTF
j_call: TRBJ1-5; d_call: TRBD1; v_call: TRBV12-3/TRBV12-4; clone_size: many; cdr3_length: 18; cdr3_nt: TGTGCCAGCAGTTTATCGGGACAGGGGGCGAGAATCAATCAGCCCCAGCATTTT; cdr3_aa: CASSLSGQGARINQPQHF
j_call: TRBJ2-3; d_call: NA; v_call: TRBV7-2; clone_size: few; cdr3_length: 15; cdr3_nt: TGTGCCAGCAGCAAAGGGTTATCGTACACAGATACGCAGTATTTT; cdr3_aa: CASSKGLSYTDTQYF
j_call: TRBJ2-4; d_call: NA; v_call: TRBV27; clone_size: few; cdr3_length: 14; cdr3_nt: TGTGCCAGCAGTTTAGGGGGGGCCAAAAACATTCAGTACTTC; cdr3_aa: CASSLGGAKNIQYF
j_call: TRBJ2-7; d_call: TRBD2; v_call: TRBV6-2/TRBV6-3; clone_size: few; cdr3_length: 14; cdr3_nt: TGTGCCAGCAGTGCACTAGCGGCCTCCTACGAGCAGTACTTC; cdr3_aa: CASSALAASYEQYF
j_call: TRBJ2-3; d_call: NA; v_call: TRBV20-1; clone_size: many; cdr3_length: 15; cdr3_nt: TGCAGTGCTAGAGATGAGCGGGTTTACACAGATACGCAGTATTTT; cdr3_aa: CSARDERVYTDTQYF
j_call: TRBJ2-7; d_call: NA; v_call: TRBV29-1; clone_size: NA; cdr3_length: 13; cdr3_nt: TGCAGCGTCCCCGGGGAAGGGTGGTACGAGCAGTACTTC; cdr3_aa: CSVPGEGWYEQYF
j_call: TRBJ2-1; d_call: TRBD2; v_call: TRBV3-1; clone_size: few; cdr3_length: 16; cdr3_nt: TGTGCCAGCAGCCAAGTTGGCGGGGGGTTCTACAATGAGCAGTTCTTC; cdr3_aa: CASSQVGGGFYNEQFF
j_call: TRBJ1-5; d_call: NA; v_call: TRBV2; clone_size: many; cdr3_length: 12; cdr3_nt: TGTGCCACCAGCTTTAGCAATCAGCCCCAGCATTTT; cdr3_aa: CATSFSNQPQHF
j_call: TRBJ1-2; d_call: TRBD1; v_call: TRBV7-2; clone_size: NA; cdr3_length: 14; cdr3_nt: TGTGCCAGCAGCTCGGACAGGGGGACGGGCGGCTACACCTTC; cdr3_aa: CASSSDRGTGGYTF
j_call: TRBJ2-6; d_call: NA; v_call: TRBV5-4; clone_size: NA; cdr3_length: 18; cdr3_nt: TGTGCCAGCAGCGTGGAACAGACAGGAGGGTCTGGGGCCAACGTCCTGATTTTC; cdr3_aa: CASSVEQTGGSGANVLIF
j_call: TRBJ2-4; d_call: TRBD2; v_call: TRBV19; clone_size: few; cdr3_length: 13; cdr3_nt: TGTGCCAGTAGTGCCCGAGCGGGGAACATTCAGTACTTC; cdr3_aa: CASSARAGNIQYF
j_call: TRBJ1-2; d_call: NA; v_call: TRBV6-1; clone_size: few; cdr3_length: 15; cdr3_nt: TGTGCCAGCAGTGAACAGGAGGCAGGGGTTTATGGCTACACCTTC; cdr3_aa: CASSEQEAGVYGYTF
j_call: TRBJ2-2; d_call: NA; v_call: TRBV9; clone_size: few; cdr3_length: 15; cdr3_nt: TGTGCCAGCGGACAACCCAGGGATGGTACCGGGGAGCTGTTTTTT; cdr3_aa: CASGQPRDGTGELFF
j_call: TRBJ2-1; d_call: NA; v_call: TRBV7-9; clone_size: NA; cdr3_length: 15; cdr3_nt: TGTGCCAGCAACCCTATCGGACTCCTCGACAATGAGCAGTTCTTC; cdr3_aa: CASNPIGLLDNEQFF
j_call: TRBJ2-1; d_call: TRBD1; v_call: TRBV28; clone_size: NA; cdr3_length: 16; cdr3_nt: TGTGCCACGGGACAGGGAATATCGGGCTCCTACAATGAGCAGTTCTTC; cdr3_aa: CATGQGISGSYNEQFF
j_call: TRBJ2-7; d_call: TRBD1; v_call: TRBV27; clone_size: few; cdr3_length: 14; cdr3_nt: TGTGCCAGCAGTGGGAGGACAGGGGGCTACGAGCAGTACTTC; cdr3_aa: CASSGRTGGYEQYF
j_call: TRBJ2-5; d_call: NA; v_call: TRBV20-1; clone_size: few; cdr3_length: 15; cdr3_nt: TGCAGTGCATCCCATACTCGGGGCGACGGGAAGACCCAGTACTTC; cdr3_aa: CSASHTRGDGKTQYF
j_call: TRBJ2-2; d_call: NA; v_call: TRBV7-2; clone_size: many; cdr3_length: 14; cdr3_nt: TGTGCCAGCAGCTTACCTATAAAGTCCGGGGAGCTGTTTTTT; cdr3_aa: CASSLPIKSGELFF
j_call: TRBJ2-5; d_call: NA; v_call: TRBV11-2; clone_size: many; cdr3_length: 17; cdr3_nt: TGTGCCAGCAGCTTAGCCCTAACGACTGGCCCGGAGGAGACCCAGTACTTC; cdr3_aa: CASSLALTTGPEETQYF
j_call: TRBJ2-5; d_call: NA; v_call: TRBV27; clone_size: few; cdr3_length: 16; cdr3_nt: TGTGCCAGCAGAACTACAAGCGGGCGGTGGAAAGAGACCCAGTACTTC; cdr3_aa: CASRTTSGRWKETQYF
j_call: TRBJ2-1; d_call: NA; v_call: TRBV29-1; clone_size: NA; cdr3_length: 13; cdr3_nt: TGCAGCGCCGAACTGGGCTCCTACAATGAGCAGTTCTTC; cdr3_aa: CSAELGSYNEQFF